The clone carrying this T cell receptor (beta chain) has a handful of counts. Time point denoted: patch test 3, about 24 weeks after DPC sensitization. Treatment indicated: therapeutic diphenylcyclopropenone sensitization with weekly scalp DPC. Each CDR3 protein gets one entry after TCRdb re-called the RACE reads with MiXCR. In the table there are 82,000 or so distinct CDR3 sequences, approximately 13% of which are singletons. The data derive from a study of human T cells and chemical hapten exposure. This specimen was whole blood, taken in connection with sensitization to the hapten diphenylcyclopropenone (DPC). The clonotype was recovered from a woman aged 45-59 years with alopecia areata. Some clones in this sample may be carry-over from other donors' samples.

The CDR3 is CSVEELVTEAFF. The CDR3 bases are TGCAGCGTTGAAGAGTTGGTAACTGAAGCTTTCTTT. J is TRBJ1-1 and V is TRBV29-1; no clear D gene. The germline CDR1 and CDR2 sequences are SQVTM and ANQGSEA. The length of the CDR3 is 12 residues. Trimming removed 0 bases from V and 5 bases from J, with 7 bases in between.